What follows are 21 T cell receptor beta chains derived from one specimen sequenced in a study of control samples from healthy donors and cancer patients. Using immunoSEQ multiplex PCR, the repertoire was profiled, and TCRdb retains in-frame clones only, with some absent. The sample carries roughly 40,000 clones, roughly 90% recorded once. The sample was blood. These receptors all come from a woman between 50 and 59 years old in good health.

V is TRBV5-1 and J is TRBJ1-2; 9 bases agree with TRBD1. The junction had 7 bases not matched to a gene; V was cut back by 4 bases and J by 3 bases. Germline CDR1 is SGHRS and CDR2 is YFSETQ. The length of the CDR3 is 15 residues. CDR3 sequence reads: CASSLPGQGDYGYTF. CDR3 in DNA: TGCGCCAGCAGCCTACCGGGACAGGGAGACTATGGCTACACCTTC.

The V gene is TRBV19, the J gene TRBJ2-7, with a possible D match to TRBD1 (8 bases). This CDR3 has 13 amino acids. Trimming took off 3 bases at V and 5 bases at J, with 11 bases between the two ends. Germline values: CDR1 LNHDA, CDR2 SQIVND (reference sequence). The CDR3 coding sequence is TGTGCCAGTAGTATTACAGGGGGGGACGAGCAGTACTTC. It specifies CASSITGGDEQYF. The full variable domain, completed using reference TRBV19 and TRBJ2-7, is DGGITQSPKYLFRKEGQNVTLSCEQNLNHDAMYWYRQDPGQGLRLIYYSQIVNDFQKGDIAEGYSVSREKKESFPLTVTSAQKNPTAFYLCASSITGGDEQYFGPGTRLTVT.

The CDR3 DNA sequence: TGTGCCAGCAGTTTTGCGAGGCACAATGAGCAGTTCTTC. Translation: CASSFARHNEQFF. This sequence joins TRBV25-1 and TRBJ2-1, with D uncertain. The CDR3 is 13 amino acids. V lost 5 bases and J 5 bases, leaving 10 bases between the germline ends. CDR1 MGHDK and CDR2 SYGVNS come from the germline V gene. Supplemented by reference TRBV25-1 and TRBJ2-1, the full variable domain reads EADIYQTPRYLVIGTGKKITLECSQTMGHDKMYWYQQDPGMELHLIHYSYGVNSTEKGDLSSESTVSRIRTEHFPLTLESARPSHTSQYLCASSFARHNEQFFGPGTRLTVL.

The CDR3 loop is CASSEAGGLEKLFF. Written as DNA, the CDR3 is TGTGCCAGCAGTGAAGCAGGGGGCCTTGAAAAACTGTTTTTT. The chain uses TRBV2 and TRBJ1-4; 7 positions agree with TRBD1. V dropped 0 bases and J dropped 7; count of bases not matched to a gene: 2. Germline lookup yields CDR1 SNHLY and CDR2 FYNNEI. The CDR3 is 14 amino acids. The full variable domain, in which reference TRBV2 and TRBJ1-4 provide the parts outside the CDR3, is EPEVTQTPSHQVTQMGQEVILRCVPISNHLYFYWYRQILGQKVEFLVSFYNNEISEKSEIFDDQFSVERPDGSNFTLKIRSTKLEDSAMYFCASSEAGGLEKLFFGSGTQLSVL.

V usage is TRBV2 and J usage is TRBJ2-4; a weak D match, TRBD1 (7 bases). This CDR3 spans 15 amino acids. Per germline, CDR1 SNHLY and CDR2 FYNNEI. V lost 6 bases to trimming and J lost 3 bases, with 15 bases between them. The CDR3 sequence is CASRTDREVKNIQYF. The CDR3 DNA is TGTGCCAGCAGAACCGACAGGGAGGTCAAAAACATTCAGTACTTC.

The CDR3 sequence: CASTTLGSGRNTQYF. CDR3 coding DNA: TGTGCCAGCACCACTTTGGGTAGCGGGCGAAATACGCAGTATTTT. The rearrangement links TRBV28 to TRBJ2-3; 7 bases match TRBD2. The CDR3 runs 15 residues. CDR1 MDHEN and CDR2 SYDVKM come from the germline V gene. J gave up 7 bases and V 7 bases, and 14 bases lay outside the gene matches. The full variable domain, completed using reference TRBV28 and TRBJ2-3, is DVKVTQSSRYLVKRTGEKVFLECVQDMDHENMFWYRQDPGLGLRLIYFSYDVKMKEKGDIPEGYSVSREKKERFSLILESASTNQTSMYLCASTTLGSGRNTQYFGPGTRLTVL.

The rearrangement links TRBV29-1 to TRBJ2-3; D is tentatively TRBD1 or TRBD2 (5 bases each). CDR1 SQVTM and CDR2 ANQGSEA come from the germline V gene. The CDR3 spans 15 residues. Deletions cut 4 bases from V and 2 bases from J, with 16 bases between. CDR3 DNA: TGCAGCGTTGGGGATTTCGAGGGGAACACAGATACGCAGTATTTT. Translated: CSVGDFEGNTDTQYF.

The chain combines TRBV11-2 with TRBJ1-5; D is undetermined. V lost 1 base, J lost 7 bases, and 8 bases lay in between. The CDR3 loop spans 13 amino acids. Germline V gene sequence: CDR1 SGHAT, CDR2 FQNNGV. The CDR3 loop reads CASSLASRQPQHF. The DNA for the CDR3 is TGTGCCAGCAGCTTAGCGTCAAGGCAGCCCCAGCATTTT.

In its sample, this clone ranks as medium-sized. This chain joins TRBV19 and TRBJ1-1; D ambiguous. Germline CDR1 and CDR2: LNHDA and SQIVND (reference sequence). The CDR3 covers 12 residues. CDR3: CGTPPMNTEAFF. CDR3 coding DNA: TGTGGTACACCCCCGATGAACACTGAAGCTTTCTTT. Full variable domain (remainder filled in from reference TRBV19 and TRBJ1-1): DGGITQSPKYLFRKEGQNVTLSCEQNLNHDAMYWYRQDPGQGLRLIYYSQIVNDFQKGDIAEGYSVSREKKESFPLTVTSAQKNPTAFYLCGTPPMNTEAFFGQGTRLTVV.

The CDR3 bases are TGTGCCAGCAGCTCTCTAGCGGGGGGGAGCTCCTACAATGAGCAGTTCTTC. The encoded protein is CASSSLAGGSSYNEQFF. The chain has TRBV7-7 and TRBJ2-1, with TRBD2 identical over 12 bases. The germline CDR1 and CDR2 sequences are SSHAT and FNYEAQ (reference sequence). CDR3 length equals 17 residues. V gave up 4 bases and J gave up 0 bases; unmatched junction bases: 4.

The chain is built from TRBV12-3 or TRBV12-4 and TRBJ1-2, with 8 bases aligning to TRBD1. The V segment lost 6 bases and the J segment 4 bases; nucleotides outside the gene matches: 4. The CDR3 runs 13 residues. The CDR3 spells CASRETGAYGYTF. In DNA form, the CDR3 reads TGTGCCAGCAGGGAGACAGGGGCCTATGGCTACACCTTC.

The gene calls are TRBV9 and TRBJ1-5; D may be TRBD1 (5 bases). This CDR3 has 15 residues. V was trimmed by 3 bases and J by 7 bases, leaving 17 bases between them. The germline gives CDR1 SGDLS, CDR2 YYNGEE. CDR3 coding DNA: TGTGCCAGCAGCGGGGGGTCCCTTACGGGGCAGCCCCAGCATTTT. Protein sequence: CASSGGSLTGQPQHF.

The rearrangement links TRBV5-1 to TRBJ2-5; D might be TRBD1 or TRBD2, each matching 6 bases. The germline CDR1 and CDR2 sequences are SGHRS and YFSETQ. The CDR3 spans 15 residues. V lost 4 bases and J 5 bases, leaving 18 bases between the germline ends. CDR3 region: CASSPGDGGGETQYF. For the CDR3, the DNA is TGCGCCAGCAGCCCAGGGGACGGTGGGGGGGAGACCCAGTACTTC.

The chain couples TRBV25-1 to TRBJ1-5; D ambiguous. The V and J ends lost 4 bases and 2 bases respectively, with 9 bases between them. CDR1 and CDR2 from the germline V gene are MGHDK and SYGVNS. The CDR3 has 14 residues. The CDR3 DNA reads TGTGCCAGCAGTGGTGGGAAGGGCAATCAGCCCCAGCATTTT. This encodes CASSGGKGNQPQHF.

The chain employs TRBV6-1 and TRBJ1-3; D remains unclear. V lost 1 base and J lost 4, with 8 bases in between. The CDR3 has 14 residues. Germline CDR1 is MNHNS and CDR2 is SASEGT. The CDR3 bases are TGTGCCAGCAGTGAAGACAGATCAGGAAACACCATATATTTT. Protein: CASSEDRSGNTIYF.

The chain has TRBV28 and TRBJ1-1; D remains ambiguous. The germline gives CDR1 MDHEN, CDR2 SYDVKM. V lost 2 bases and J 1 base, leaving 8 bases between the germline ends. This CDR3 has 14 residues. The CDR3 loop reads CASSLTQQNTEAFF. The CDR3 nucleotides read TGTGCCAGCAGTTTAACACAGCAGAACACTGAAGCTTTCTTT.

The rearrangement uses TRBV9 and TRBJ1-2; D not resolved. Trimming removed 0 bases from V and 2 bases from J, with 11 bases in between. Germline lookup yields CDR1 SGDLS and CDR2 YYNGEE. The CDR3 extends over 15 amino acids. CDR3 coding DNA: TGTGCCAGCAGCGTAGACCGCGCAACCAACTATGGCTACACCTTC. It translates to CASSVDRATNYGYTF. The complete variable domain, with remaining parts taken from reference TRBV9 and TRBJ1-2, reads DSGVTQTPKHLITATGQRVTLRCSPRSGDLSVYWYQQSLDQGLQFLIQYYNGEERAKGNILERFSAQQFPDLHSELNLSSLELGDSALYFCASSVDRATNYGYTFGSGTRLTVV.

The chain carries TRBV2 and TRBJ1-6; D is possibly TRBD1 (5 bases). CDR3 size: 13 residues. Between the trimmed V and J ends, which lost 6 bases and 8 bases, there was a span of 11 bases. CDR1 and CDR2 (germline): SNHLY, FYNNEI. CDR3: CASRGRADSPLHF. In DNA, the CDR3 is TGTGCCAGCAGAGGCAGGGCGGATTCACCCCTCCACTTT.

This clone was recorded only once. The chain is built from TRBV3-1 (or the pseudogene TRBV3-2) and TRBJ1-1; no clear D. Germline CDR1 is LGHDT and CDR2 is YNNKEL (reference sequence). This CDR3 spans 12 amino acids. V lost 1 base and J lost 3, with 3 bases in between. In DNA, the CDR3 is TGTGCCAGCAGCCAAGGGTACACTGAAGCTTTCTTT. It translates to CASSQGYTEAFF.

CDR3 DNA sequence: TGTGCCAGCAGCCCCAGCCGTTACCAGCCCCAGCATTTT. This gives the protein CASSPSRYQPQHF. The genes are TRBV7-6 and TRBJ1-5; no definite D call. With 5 bases removed from V and 7 bases from J, the gap between germline ends came to 12 bases. CDR1 is SGHVS, CDR2 FNYEAQ, per germline. This CDR3 has 13 residues. Looking up the rest from reference TRBV7-6 and TRBJ1-5 gives the full variable domain: GAGVSQSPRYKVTKRGQDVALRCDPISGHVSLYWYRQALGQGPEFLTYFNYEAQQDKSGLPNDRFSAERPEGSISTLTIQRTEQRDSAMYRCASSPSRYQPQHFGDGTRLSIL.

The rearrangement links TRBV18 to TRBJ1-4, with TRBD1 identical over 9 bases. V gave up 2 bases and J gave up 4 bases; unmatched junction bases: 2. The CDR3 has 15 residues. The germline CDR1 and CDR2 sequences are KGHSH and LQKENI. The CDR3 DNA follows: TGTGCCAGCTCACCATGGACAGGGGATAATGAAAAACTGTTTTTT. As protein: CASSPWTGDNEKLFF.